This T cell receptor (beta chain) was found in a study of Graves' ophthalmopathy and Graves' hyperthyroidism. Study-wide context: Stable hyperthyroidism referred to disease that showed no ophthalmopathy within 18 months of follow-up.

This clonotype occurred many times. Its antigen is not identified. Whole-study results and caveats: A model of 13 signatures distinguished ophthalmopathy from stable hyperthyroidism at around 91% sensitivity and 81.08% specificity.

RNA transcripts provided the template for amplifying TCR beta CDR3 regions. In the first round, RT-PCR was carried out with HTBI primers, and a multiplex PCR formed the second round. TCRdb analysed the multiplex PCR reads with MiXCR anew, one entry per CDR3 protein. Of approximately 540,000 distinct CDR3 sequences listed, approximately 37% are singletons. People with hyperthyroidism were aged 18 to 65 and newly diagnosed, under 2 months' duration. Pregnancy or lactation, uncontrolled infections and other autoimmune diseases were grounds for excluding patients. Germline V lookup: CDR1 SQVTM, CDR2 ANQGSEA. This CDR3 has 13 residues. Trimming stripped 2 bases from V and 0 bases from J, with 7 bases between.

This receptor was obtained from an adult man with Graves' hyperthyroidism. The rearrangement joins TRBV29-1 to TRBJ1-1; D is ambiguous. The source material was peripheral blood or thyroid tissue (not recorded which). The chain's CDR3 is CSVEWILNTEAFF. CDR3 nucleotide sequence: TGCAGCGTTGAATGGATTTTGAACACTGAAGCTTTCTTT.